This is a list of T cell receptor beta chains from one sample in a study of cytomegalovirus exposure and HLA in healthy donors. Using immunoSEQ multiplex PCR, the repertoire was profiled, and TCRdb retains in-frame clones only, with some absent. The profile shows tens of thousands of clones, approximately 78% of them singletons. The sequenced material came from PBMCs. All receptors come from a male donor in good health and CMV-seropositive. The CDR3 runs from the conserved cysteine through the conserved F or W. The D gene is left open where the match is weak. Expanded clones get a size class; other rows say once, few or many, or leave the size out.

V gene	D gene	clone size	J gene	CDR3 protein	CDR3 DNA
TRBV5-6	TRBD2	-	TRBJ2-5	CASSLDGSGRAWETQYF	TGTGCCAGCAGCTTGGATGGTAGCGGGAGGGCCTGGGAGACCCAGTACTTC
TRBV9	-	-	TRBJ2-1	CASSVKDRPYNEQFF	TGTGCCAGCAGCGTAAAGGACAGACCATACAATGAGCAGTTCTTC
TRBV28	-	few	TRBJ1-1	CASSLKPGNTEAFF	TGTGCCAGCAGTTTAAAGCCAGGGAACACTGAAGCTTTCTTT
TRBV19	-	few	TRBJ1-4	CASSTMGAPTNEKLFF	TGTGCCAGTAGTACGATGGGCGCCCCAACTAATGAAAAACTGTTTTTT
TRBV6-1	TRBD1	-	TRBJ2-7	CASSASGGAYEQYF	TGTGCCAGCAGTGCATCAGGGGGCGCCTACGAGCAGTACTTC
TRBV5-1	TRBD2	few	TRBJ2-1	CASRYIAGDYNEQFF	TGCGCCAGCAGATATATAGCGGGAGACTACAATGAGCAGTTCTTC
TRBV15	TRBD2	-	TRBJ2-1	CATSGEGRSYNEQFF	TGTGCCACCAGCGGGGAGGGGAGGTCCTACAATGAGCAGTTCTTC
TRBV19	TRBD1	few	TRBJ1-5	CASSIDPYSGQGGNQPQHF	TGTGCCAGTAGTATAGATCCCTATAGCGGACAGGGAGGCAATCAGCCCCAGCATTTT
TRBV11-3	-	-	TRBJ2-7	CASSLGDSYEQYF	TGTGCCAGCAGCTTGGGCGACTCCTACGAGCAGTACTTC
TRBV6-5	-	few	TRBJ2-7	CASSSGVRHEQYF	TGTGCCAGCAGTTCAGGGGTTCGGCACGAGCAGTACTTC
TRBV28	TRBD1	-	TRBJ1-2	CASSFGTGQGFYGYTF	TGTGCCAGCAGTTTTGGGACCGGACAGGGGTTCTATGGCTACACCTTC
TRBV7-8	-	-	TRBJ2-7	CASSPGGTSYEQYF	TGTGCCAGCAGCCCCGGGGGGACAAGTTACGAGCAGTACTTC
TRBV12-5	TRBD2	-	TRBJ2-5	CASPRTSGSARETQYF	TGTGCTAGTCCCCGGACTAGCGGGAGCGCCAGGGAGACCCAGTACTTC
TRBV28	TRBD2	once	TRBJ2-5	CASSFVRSGRGQETQYF	TGTGCCAGCAGTTTCGTTCGTAGCGGGAGAGGCCAAGAGACCCAGTACTTC
TRBV7-9	-	-	TRBJ1-2	CASSLTSPTNYGYTF	TGTGCCAGCAGCTTAACGTCTCCTACGAACTATGGCTACACCTTC
TRBV28	-	-	TRBJ1-1	CASTAWGTKHEAFF	TGTGCCAGCACCGCTTGGGGCACGAAACATGAAGCTTTCTTT
TRBV19	TRBD1	-	TRBJ1-5	CASSLRQGGQPQHF	TGTGCCAGTAGTCTTCGACAGGGAGGTCAGCCCCAGCATTTT
TRBV7-8	TRBD1	-	TRBJ2-7	CASLGPGQSNYEQYF	TGTGCCAGCTTGGGACCGGGACAGTCGAACTACGAGCAGTACTTC
TRBV30	-	-	TRBJ2-2	CASRRNTGELFF	TGTGCATCTAGGAGAAACACCGGGGAGCTGTTTTTT
TRBV19	TRBD2	few	TRBJ2-3	CASSASGYTDTQYF	TGTGCCAGTAGTGCTAGCGGGTACACAGATACGCAGTATTTT
TRBV28	-	-	TRBJ1-1	CASSPGEGNTEAFF	TGTGCCAGCAGTCCCGGGGAGGGAAACACTGAAGCTTTCTTT
TRBV5-1	-	few	TRBJ2-7	CASSLVVAPYEQYF	TGCGCCAGCAGCTTGGTGGTAGCTCCCTACGAGCAGTACTTC
TRBV27	TRBD1	few	TRBJ2-5	CASSLRSGGRETQYF	TGTGCCAGCAGTTTAAGGTCAGGGGGCCGGGAGACCCAGTACTTC
TRBV7-9	TRBD1	-	TRBJ1-2	CASSAGGNYGYTF	TGTGCCAGCAGCGCAGGGGGCAACTATGGCTACACCTTC
TRBV7-9	TRBD1	-	TRBJ1-2	CASSLPDRALGYTF	TGTGCCAGCAGCTTACCGGACAGGGCTCTTGGCTACACCTTC
TRBV18	-	-	TRBJ2-4	CASSPDPSSKNIQYF	TGTGCCAGCTCACCGGACCCTAGCTCCAAAAACATTCAGTACTTC
TRBV28	-	-	TRBJ1-2	CASSLRYRRPNYGYTF	TGTGCCAGCAGTTTACGCTACAGGCGGCCTAACTATGGCTACACCTTC
TRBV7-9	TRBD1	-	TRBJ2-1	CASSLAPGTGEYNEQFF	TGTGCCAGCAGCTTAGCCCCGGGGACAGGGGAGTACAATGAGCAGTTCTTC
TRBV7-9	-	-	TRBJ2-5	CASSPQTATKQETQYF	TGTGCCAGCAGCCCTCAGACAGCCACTAAACAAGAGACCCAGTACTTC
TRBV29-1	TRBD1	-	TRBJ2-7	CSVQGTARSYEQYF	TGCAGCGTGCAAGGGACAGCTCGCTCCTACGAGCAGTACTTC
TRBV29-1	TRBD1	-	TRBJ2-2	CSFRGRGYTGELFF	TGCAGCTTCCGGGGCAGGGGGTACACCGGGGAGCTGTTTTTT
TRBV15	-	-	TRBJ2-5	CATSRDRGQETQYF	TGTGCCACCAGCAGAGATAGGGGCCAAGAGACCCAGTACTTC
TRBV9	TRBD2	-	TRBJ2-5	CASSPGLAGPPKETQYF	TGTGCCAGCAGCCCGGGACTAGCGGGCCCACCGAAAGAGACCCAGTACTTC
TRBV6-1	TRBD2	-	TRBJ2-5	CASSGGEGLAGGAQETQYF	TGTGCCAGCAGTGGGGGGGAGGGACTAGCGGGAGGCGCGCAAGAGACCCAGTACTTC
TRBV27	-	-	TRBJ2-7	CASIQAGEQYF	TGTGCCAGCATCCAGGCGGGGGAGCAGTACTTC
TRBV6-6	TRBD1	-	TRBJ1-2	CASSYGQGHGYTF	TGTGCCAGCAGTTACGGACAGGGCCATGGCTACACCTTC
TRBV6-1	-	once	TRBJ1-1	CASSEQVSVSEAFF	TGTGCCAGCAGTGAACAGGTGTCGGTATCTGAAGCTTTCTTT
TRBV15	TRBD2	-	TRBJ2-5	CATSRGGGAGETQYF	TGTGCCACCAGCAGGGGGGGAGGGGCGGGAGAGACCCAGTACTTC
TRBV30	TRBD1	-	TRBJ2-2	CAWSPRQGNTGELFF	TGTGCCTGGAGTCCTAGACAGGGGAACACCGGGGAGCTGTTTTTT
TRBV6-1	TRBD1	-	TRBJ1-1	CASSDDGTGRRMTEAFF	TGTGCCAGCAGTGACGATGGGACAGGGAGAAGGATGACTGAAGCTTTCTTT
TRBV7-8	-	medium-sized	TRBJ1-4	CASSAPHTVVTNEKLFF	TGTGCCAGCAGCGCCCCCCACACAGTAGTCACTAATGAAAAACTGTTTTTT
TRBV5-1	-	-	TRBJ1-1	CASSLNKNTEAFF	TGCGCCAGCAGCTTGAACAAGAACACTGAAGCTTTCTTT
TRBV6-5	-	-	TRBJ1-1	CASQTGNTEAFF	TGTGCCAGTCAGACAGGGAACACTGAAGCTTTCTTT
TRBV30	-	-	TRBJ2-2	CAWSVTVSTGELFF	TGTGCCTGGAGTGTAACAGTTTCCACCGGGGAGCTGTTTTTT
TRBV10-3	TRBD2	-	TRBJ2-5	CAISELAGTQETQYF	TGTGCCATCAGTGAGCTAGCGGGGACGCAAGAGACCCAGTACTTC
TRBV5-6	TRBD1	-	TRBJ1-5	CAASGPGGVGGRDQPQHF	TGTGCCGCATCCGGGCCAGGGGGCGTTGGGGGAAGGGATCAGCCCCAGCATTTT
TRBV2	-	-	TRBJ1-1	CASSETGLKAFF	TGTGCCAGCAGTGAGACAGGACTCAAAGCTTTCTTT
TRBV6-1	TRBD2	-	TRBJ2-1	CASSVGLTNEQFF	TGTGCCAGCAGTGTGGGACTAACCAATGAGCAGTTCTTC
TRBV4-2	-	-	TRBJ2-7	CASSQEGGADEQYF	TGTGCCAGCAGCCAAGAAGGGGGGGCGGATGAGCAGTACTTC
TRBV7-9	TRBD2	-	TRBJ2-1	CASNDGLAVYNEQFF	TGTGCCAGCAACGACGGACTAGCTGTCTACAATGAGCAGTTCTTC
TRBV14	-	-	TRBJ2-1	CASSQDLLLSDEQFF	TGTGCCAGCAGCCAAGACTTACTCCTTTCCGATGAGCAGTTCTTC
TRBV7-6	TRBD2	-	TRBJ2-7	CASSVGEFGLVREDDEQYF	TGTGCCAGCTCCGTCGGGGAGTTTGGGCTGGTTCGGGAGGACGACGAGCAGTACTTC
TRBV27	TRBD1	-	TRBJ2-7	CASGSQGGEQYF	TGTGCCAGCGGGTCACAGGGGGGCGAGCAGTACTTC